The TCR beta chain described here comes from a study of beta chain features in type 1 diabetes. Findings and limits, study-wide: TCRB CDR3s were moderately but significantly shorter in Type 1 diabetes patients in all four CD4+ subsets.

The authors reverse transcribed all of the isolated RNA, so sequencing captured expressed TCRB transcripts. Sequencing was performed with immunoSEQ multiplex PCR; in TCRdb, only in-frame clones are kept and a portion is missing. The data show about 650,000 clones, with roughly an eighth seen just once and about 0.11% held by the top ten. With 0 bases removed from V and 4 bases from J, the gap between germline ends came to 12 bases. The germline V gene encodes CDR1 KGHSH and CDR2 LQKENI. This CDR3 spans 15 amino acids. A note on this clone: Its antigen is still unknown.

The source material was naive CD4+ T cells from blood. The TCR comes from a man aged 25-40 years with type 1 diabetes. This chain joins TRBV18 and TRBJ2-5; D is possibly TRBD2 (5 bases). CDR3 loop: CASSPPHEGGETQYF. In DNA form, the CDR3 reads TGTGCCAGCTCACCACCCCACGAGGGTGGAGAGACCCAGTACTTC.